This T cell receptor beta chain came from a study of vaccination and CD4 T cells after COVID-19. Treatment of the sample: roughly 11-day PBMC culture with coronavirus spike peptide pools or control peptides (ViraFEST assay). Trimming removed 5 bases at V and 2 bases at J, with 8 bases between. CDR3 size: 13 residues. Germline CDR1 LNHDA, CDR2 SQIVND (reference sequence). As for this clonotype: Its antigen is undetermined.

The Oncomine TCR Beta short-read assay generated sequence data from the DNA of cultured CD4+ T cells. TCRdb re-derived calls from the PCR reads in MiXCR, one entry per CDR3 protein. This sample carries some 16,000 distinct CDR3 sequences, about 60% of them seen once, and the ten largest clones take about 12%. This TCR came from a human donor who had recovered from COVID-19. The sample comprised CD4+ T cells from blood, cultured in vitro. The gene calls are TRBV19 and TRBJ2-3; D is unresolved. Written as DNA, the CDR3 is TGTGCCAGTAGTTATGCAGCCACAGATACGCAGTATTTT. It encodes CASSYAATDTQYF. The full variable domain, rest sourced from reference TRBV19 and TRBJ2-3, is DGGITQSPKYLFRKEGQNVTLSCEQNLNHDAMYWYRQDPGQGLRLIYYSQIVNDFQKGDIAEGYSVSREKKESFPLTVTSAQKNPTAFYLCASSYAATDTQYFGPGTRLTVL.